The clone carrying this TCR beta chain was detected only a few times. Its target is unknown. These data come from a study of blood T cells in healthy people across ages. Study-wide findings and caveats: PBMCs that were unsorted prevented a conclusive naive versus antigen-experienced comparison. CMV status of donors was not determined, possibly confounding expanded clonotype changes. Donors of long life had a larger count of naive CD4+ cells and greater diversity than aged donors.

A sample-barcoded 5' primer and a J-beta primer mix were used in a second PCR of about 7 to 12 cycles. MiXCR was run by TCRdb on the 5' RACE reads, yielding one entry per CDR3 protein. Of roughly 410,000 distinct CDR3 sequences listed, about 49% were seen once; the top ten hold around 50%. Donor samples were obtained from healthy Caucasian individuals from Russia, aged about 6 to 100. The V end was cut by 4 bases, the J end by 3 bases, with 14 bases between. This CDR3 is 15 amino acids long. Germline CDR1 and CDR2: PRHDT and FYEKMQ (reference sequence). This TCR came from a man in his fifties or sixties in good health. Source material: blood. The chain carries TRBV13 and TRBJ2-3; no definite D call. This chain's CDR3 is CASSSGVVATDTQYF. The CDR3 region has the DNA TGTGCCAGCAGCTCCGGCGTTGTGGCGACAGATACGCAGTATTTT.